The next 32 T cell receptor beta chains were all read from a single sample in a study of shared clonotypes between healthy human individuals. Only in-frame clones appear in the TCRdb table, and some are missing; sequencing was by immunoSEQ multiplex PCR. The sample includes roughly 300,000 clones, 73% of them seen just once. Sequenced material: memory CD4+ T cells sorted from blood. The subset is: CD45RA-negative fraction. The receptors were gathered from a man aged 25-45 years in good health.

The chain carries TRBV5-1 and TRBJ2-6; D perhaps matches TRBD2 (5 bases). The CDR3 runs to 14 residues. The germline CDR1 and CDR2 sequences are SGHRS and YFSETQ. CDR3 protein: CVKRELSGANVLTF. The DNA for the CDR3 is TGCGTAAAGAGGGAACTCTCTGGGGCCAACGTCCTGACTTTC.

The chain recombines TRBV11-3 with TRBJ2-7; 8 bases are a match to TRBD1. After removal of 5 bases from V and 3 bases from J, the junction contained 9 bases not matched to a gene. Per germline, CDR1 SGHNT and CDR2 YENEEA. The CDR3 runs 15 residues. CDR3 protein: CASSPGTGKHYEQYF. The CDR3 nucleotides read TGTGCCAGCAGCCCCGGGACAGGTAAACACTACGAGCAGTACTTC.

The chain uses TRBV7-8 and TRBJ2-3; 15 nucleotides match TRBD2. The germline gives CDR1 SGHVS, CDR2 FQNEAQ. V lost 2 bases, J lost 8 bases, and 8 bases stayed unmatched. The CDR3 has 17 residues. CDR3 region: CASSLRTSGRALVTQYF. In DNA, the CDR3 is TGTGCCAGCAGCTTAAGGACTAGCGGGAGGGCATTGGTTACGCAGTATTTT.

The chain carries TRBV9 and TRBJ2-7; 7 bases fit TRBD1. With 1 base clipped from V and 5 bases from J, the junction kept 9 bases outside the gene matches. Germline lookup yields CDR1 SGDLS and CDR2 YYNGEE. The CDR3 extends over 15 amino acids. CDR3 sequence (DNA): TGTGCCAGCAGCGTATCGACAGGGAAGTTCGACGAGCAGTACTTC. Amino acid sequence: CASSVSTGKFDEQYF.

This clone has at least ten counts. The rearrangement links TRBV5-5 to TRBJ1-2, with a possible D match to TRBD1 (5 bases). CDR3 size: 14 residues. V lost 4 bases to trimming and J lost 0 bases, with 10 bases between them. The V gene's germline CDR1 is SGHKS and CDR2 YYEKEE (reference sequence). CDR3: CASSPGGANYGYTF. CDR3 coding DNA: TGTGCCAGCAGCCCGGGGGGAGCTAACTATGGCTACACCTTC.

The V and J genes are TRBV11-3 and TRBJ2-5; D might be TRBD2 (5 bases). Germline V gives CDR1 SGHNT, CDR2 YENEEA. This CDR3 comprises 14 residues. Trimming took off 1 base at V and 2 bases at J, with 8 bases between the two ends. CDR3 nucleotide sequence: TGTGCCAGCAGCTTAGGGACTGAACAAGAGACCCAGTACTTC. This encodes CASSLGTEQETQYF.

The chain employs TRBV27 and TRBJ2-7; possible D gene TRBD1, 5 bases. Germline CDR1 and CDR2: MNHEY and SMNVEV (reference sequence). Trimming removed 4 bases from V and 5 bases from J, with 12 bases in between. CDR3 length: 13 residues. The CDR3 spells CASSSNRFHEQYF. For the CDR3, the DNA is TGTGCCAGCAGTTCAAACAGGTTCCACGAGCAGTACTTC.

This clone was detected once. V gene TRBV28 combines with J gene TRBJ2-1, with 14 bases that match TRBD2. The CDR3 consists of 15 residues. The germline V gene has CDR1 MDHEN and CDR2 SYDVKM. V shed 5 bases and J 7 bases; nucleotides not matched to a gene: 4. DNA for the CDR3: TGTGCCAGCAGTCCCTGGACTAGCGGGAGGAATGAGCAGTTCTTC. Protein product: CASSPWTSGRNEQFF.

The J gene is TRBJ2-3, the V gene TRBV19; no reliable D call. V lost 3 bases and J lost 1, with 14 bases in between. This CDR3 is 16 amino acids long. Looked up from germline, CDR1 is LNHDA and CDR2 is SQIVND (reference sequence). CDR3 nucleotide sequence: TGTGCCAGTAGTATCTCCCCCCCGCGCGGCACAGATACGCAGTATTTT. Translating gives CASSISPPRGTDTQYF.

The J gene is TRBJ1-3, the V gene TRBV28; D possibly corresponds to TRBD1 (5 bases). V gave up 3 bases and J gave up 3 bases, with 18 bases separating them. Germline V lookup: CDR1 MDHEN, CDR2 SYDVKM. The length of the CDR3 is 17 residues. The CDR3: CASSFLGRGEYGNTIYF. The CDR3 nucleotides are TGTGCCAGCAGTTTTCTGGGACGGGGGGAATATGGAAACACCATATATTTT.

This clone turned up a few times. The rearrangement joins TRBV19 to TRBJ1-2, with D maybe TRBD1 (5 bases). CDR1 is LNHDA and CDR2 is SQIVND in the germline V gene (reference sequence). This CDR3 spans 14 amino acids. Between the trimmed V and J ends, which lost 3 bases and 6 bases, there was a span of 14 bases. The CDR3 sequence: CASSIRTTADGYTF. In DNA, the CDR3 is TGTGCCAGTAGTATTAGGACAACAGCTGATGGCTACACCTTC.

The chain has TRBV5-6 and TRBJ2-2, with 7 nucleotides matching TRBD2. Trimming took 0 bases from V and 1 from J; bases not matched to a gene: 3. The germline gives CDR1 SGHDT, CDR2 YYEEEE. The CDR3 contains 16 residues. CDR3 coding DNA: TGTGCCAGCAGCTTGGGCCTAGCGGAGAACACCGGGGAGCTGTTTTTT. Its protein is CASSLGLAENTGELFF.

CDR3 bases: TGTGCCAGCTCCCACCCGGGACTTTACGAGCAGTACTTC. Protein product: CASSHPGLYEQYF. V usage is TRBV25-1 and J usage is TRBJ2-7, with D possibly being TRBD2 (6 bases). The germline gives CDR1 MGHDK, CDR2 SYGVNS. This CDR3 is built from 13 residues. Deletions cut 8 bases from V and 4 bases from J, with 15 bases between.

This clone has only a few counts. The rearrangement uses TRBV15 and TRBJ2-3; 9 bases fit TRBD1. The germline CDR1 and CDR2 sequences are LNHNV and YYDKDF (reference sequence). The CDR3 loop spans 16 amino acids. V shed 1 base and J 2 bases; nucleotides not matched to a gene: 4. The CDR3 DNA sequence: TGTGCCACCAGCAGAGCCGTACAGGGGGCCACAGATACGCAGTATTTT. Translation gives CATSRAVQGATDTQYF. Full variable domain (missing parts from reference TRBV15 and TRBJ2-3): DAMVIQNPRYQVTQFGKPVTLSCSQTLNHNVMYWYQQKSSQAPKLLFHYYDKDFNNEADTPDNFQSRRPNTSFCFLDIRSPGLGDTAMYLCATSRAVQGATDTQYFGPGTRLTVL.

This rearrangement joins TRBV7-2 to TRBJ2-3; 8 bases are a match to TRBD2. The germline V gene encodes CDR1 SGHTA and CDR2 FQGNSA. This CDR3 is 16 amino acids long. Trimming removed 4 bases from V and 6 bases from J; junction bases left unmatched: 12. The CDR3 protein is CASSWRGGRLHDTQYF. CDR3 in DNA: TGTGCCAGCAGCTGGAGGGGCGGGAGGCTCCACGATACGCAGTATTTT.

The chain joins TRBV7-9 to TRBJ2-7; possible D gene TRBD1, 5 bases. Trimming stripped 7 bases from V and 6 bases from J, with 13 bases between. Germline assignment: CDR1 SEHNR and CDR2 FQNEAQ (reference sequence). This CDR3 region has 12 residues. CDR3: CASTSGYAEQYF. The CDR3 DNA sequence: TGTGCCAGCACCTCAGGGTACGCCGAGCAGTACTTC.

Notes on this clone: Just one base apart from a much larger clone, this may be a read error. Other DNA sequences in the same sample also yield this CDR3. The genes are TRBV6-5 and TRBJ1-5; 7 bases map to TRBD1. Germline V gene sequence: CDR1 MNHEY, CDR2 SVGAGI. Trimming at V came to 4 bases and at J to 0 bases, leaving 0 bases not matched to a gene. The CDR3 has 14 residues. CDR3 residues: CASSSGGSNQPQHF. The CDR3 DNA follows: TGTGCCAGCAGTTCAGGGGGTAGCAATCAGCCCCAGCATTTT.

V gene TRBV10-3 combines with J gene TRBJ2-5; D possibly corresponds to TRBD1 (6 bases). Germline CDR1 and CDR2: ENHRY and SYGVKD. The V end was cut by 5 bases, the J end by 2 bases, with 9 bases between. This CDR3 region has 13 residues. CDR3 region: CAISRTVQETQYF. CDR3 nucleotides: TGTGCCATCAGTCGGACAGTTCAAGAGACCCAGTACTTC.

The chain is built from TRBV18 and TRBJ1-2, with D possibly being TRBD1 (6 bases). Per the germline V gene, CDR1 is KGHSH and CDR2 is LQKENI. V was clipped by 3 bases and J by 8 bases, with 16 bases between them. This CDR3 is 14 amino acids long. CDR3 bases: TGTGCCAGCTCACCGGGGGCAGGCCATGAGGGCTACACCTTC. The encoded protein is CASSPGAGHEGYTF.

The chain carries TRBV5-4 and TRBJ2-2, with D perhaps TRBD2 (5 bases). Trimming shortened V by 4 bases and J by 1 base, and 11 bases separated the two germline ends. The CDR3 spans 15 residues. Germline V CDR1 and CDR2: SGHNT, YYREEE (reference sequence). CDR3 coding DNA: TGTGCCAGCAGCCTGGTGGGAGAGAACACCGGGGAGCTGTTTTTT. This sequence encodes CASSLVGENTGELFF.

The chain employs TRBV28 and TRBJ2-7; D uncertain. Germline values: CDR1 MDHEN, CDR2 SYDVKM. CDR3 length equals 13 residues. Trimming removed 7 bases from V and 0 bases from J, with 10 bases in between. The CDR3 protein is CASTPTDSYEQYF. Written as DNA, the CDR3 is TGTGCCAGCACCCCGACTGACTCCTACGAGCAGTACTTC.

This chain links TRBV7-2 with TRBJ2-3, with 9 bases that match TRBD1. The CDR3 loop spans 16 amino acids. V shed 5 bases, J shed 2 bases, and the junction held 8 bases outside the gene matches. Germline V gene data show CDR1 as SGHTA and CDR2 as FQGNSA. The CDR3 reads CASSPRQGGDTDTQYF. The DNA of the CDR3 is TGTGCCAGCAGCCCAAGACAGGGGGGGGACACAGATACGCAGTATTTT.

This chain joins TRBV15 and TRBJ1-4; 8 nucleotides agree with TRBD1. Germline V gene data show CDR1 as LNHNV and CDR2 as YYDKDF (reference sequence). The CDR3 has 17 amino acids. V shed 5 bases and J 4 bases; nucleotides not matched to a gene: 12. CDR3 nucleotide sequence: TGTGCCACCAGCTATCGGGCTAACAGGGGGGTTAATGAAAAACTGTTTTTT. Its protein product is CATSYRANRGVNEKLFF.

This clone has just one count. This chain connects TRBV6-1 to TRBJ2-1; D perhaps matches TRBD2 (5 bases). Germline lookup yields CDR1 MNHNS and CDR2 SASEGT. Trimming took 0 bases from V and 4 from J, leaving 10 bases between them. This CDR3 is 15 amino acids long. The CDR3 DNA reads TGTGCCAGCAGTGAAGCGGGAGAGGGATACAATGAGCAGTTCTTC. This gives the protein CASSEAGEGYNEQFF.

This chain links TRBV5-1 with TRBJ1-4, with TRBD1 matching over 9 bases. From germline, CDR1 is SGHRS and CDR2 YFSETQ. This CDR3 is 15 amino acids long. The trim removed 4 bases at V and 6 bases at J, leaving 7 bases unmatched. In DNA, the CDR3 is TGCGCCAGCAGCCCCGGACAGGGGATGGATGAAAAACTGTTTTTT. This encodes CASSPGQGMDEKLFF. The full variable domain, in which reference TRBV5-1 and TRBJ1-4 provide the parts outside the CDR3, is KAGVTQTPRYLIKTRGQQVTLSCSPISGHRSVSWYQQTPGQGLQFLFEYFSETQRNKGNFPGRFSGRQFSNSRSEMNVSTLELGDSALYLCASSPGQGMDEKLFFGSGTQLSVL.

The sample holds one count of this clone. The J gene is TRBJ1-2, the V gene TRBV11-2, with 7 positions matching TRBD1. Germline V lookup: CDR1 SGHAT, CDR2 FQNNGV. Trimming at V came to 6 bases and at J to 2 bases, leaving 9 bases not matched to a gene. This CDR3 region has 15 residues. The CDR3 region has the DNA TGTGCCAGCAGGGCTCTTAGGGGGCGAAACTATGGCTACACCTTC. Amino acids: CASRALRGRNYGYTF.

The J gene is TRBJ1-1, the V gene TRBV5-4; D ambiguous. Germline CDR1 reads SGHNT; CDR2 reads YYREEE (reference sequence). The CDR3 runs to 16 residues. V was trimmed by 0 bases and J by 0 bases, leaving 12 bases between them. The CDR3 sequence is CASSLGAAYMNTEAFF. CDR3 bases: TGTGCCAGCAGCTTGGGGGCAGCTTACATGAACACTGAAGCTTTCTTT.

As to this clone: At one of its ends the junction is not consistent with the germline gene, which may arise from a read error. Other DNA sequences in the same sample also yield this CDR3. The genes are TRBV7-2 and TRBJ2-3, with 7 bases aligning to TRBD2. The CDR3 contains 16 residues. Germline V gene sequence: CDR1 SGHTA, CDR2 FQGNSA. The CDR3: CASSLAVLASTDTQYF. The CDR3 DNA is TGTGCCAGTAGCTTAGCTGTACTAGCGAGCACAGATACGCAGTATTTT.

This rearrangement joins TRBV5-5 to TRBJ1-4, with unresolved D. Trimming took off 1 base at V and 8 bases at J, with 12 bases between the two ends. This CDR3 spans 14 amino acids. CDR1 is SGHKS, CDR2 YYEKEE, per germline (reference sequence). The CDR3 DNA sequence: TGTGCCAGCAGCTTGAGGGCCGAAAACGAAAAACTGTTTTTT. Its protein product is CASSLRAENEKLFF.

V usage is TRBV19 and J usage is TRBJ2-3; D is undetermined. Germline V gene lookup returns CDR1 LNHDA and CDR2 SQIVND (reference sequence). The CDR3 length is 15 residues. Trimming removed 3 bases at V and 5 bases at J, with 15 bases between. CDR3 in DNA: TGTGCCAGTAGTATCGTCCCCCCGAGAGGAGATACGCAGTATTTT. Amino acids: CASSIVPPRGDTQYF. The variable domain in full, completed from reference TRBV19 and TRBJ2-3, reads DGGITQSPKYLFRKEGQNVTLSCEQNLNHDAMYWYRQDPGQGLRLIYYSQIVNDFQKGDIAEGYSVSREKKESFPLTVTSAQKNPTAFYLCASSIVPPRGDTQYFGPGTRLTVL.

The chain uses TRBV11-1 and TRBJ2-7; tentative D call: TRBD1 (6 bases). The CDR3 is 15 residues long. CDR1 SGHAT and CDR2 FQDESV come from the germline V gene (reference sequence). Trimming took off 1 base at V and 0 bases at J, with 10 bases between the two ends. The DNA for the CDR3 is TGTGCCAGCAGCTTAGTGGGGGACATCTCCTACGAGCAGTACTTC. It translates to CASSLVGDISYEQYF.

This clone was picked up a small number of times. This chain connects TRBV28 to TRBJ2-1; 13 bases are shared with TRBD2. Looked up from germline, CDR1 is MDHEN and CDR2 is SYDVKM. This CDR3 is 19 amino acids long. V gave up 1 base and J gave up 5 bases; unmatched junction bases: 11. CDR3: CASSLSRGLAGILNNEQFF. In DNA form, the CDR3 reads TGTGCCAGCAGTTTATCCCGGGGACTAGCGGGGATACTCAACAATGAGCAGTTCTTC.